This T cell receptor beta chain is from a study of human T cells and chemical hapten exposure. TCRdb reanalysed the RACE reads using MiXCR and keeps one entry per CDR3 protein. The data contain around 150,000 distinct CDR3 sequences, roughly 26% of them singletons. CDR1 SEHNR and CDR2 FQNEAQ come from the germline V gene (reference sequence). CDR3 length equals 14 residues. V dropped 2 bases and J dropped 11; count of bases not matched to a gene: 7. Noted time point: patch test 3, about 24 weeks after DPC sensitization. Treatment reported: therapeutic diphenylcyclopropenone sensitization with weekly scalp DPC.

Here the sequenced sample was whole blood, taken in connection with sensitization to the hapten diphenylcyclopropenone (DPC). The chain combines TRBV7-9 with TRBJ1-1; TRBD1 matches at 11 bases. The receptor was isolated from a woman under 30 with alopecia areata. Some clones in this sample may be carry-over from other donors' samples. CDR3 region: CASSLTGTGGSAFF. CDR3 sequence (DNA): TGTGCCAGCAGCTTAACCGGGACAGGGGGTTCGGCTTTCTTT.